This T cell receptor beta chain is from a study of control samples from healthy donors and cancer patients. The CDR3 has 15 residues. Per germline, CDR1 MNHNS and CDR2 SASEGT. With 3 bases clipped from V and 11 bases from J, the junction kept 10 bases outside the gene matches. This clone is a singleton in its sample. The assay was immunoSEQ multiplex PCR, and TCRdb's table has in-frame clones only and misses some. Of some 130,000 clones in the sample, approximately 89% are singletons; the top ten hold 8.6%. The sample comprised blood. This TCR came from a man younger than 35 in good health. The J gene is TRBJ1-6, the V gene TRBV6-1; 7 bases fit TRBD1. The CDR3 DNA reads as TGTGCCAGCAGTGAGGAAGGGGGCGCATATGCACCCCTCCACTTT. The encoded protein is CASSEEGGAYAPLHF.